A single sample is the source of the 25 T cell receptor beta chains below, sequenced in a study of blood T cell repertoires in COVID-19. Here immunoSEQ multiplex PCR was the method, and the copy in TCRdb shows in-frame clones only, minus some. The table records about 220,000 clones, about 83% of them present only once. Specimen: PBMCs or T cells enriched from blood (not recorded which). The receptors were sampled from a woman aged 40-49 years who had recovered from COVID-19.

V is TRBV7-9 and J is TRBJ2-7, with a possible D match to TRBD1 (6 bases). Trimming removed 1 base from V and 2 bases from J, with 9 bases in between. This CDR3 is built from 14 residues. CDR1 is SEHNR and CDR2 is FQNEAQ in the germline V gene (reference sequence). CDR3 loop: CASSLGKGAYEQYF. The CDR3 DNA sequence: TGTGCCAGCAGCTTAGGAAAGGGGGCCTACGAGCAGTACTTC.

In this sample, this clone turned up many times. V usage is TRBV4-1 and J usage is TRBJ2-3, with TRBD1 matching over 9 bases. The V gene end was trimmed by 0 bases and the J gene end by 4 bases; junction bases not matched to a gene: 2. The CDR3 covers 15 residues. Germline V gene lookup returns CDR1 MGHRA and CDR2 YSYEKL. The CDR3 bases are TGCGCCAGCAGCCAAGACACAGGGGGCTCAGATACGCAGTATTTT. Encoded protein: CASSQDTGGSDTQYF.

The rearrangement links TRBV28 to TRBJ1-1, with 11 bases fitting TRBD1. CDR3 length: 16 amino acids. Germline V gives CDR1 MDHEN, CDR2 SYDVKM. V gave up 5 bases and J gave up 4 bases; unmatched junction bases: 9. CDR3 nucleotide sequence: TGTGCCAGCAGTCCCCCCCCCGGGACAGGGGGCACTGAAGCTTTCTTT. Translating gives CASSPPPGTGGTEAFF.

This chain uses TRBV6-2 or TRBV6-3 with TRBJ2-2, with 9 bases that match TRBD2. Germline assignment: CDR1 MNHEY and CDR2 SVGEGT. V was clipped by 6 bases and J by 4 bases; unmatched bases: 6. The CDR3 sequence is 15 residues long. This CDR3 is CASSPGTSFTGELFF. For the CDR3, the DNA is TGTGCCAGCAGCCCCGGGACTAGCTTCACCGGGGAGCTGTTTTTT.

This sequence joins TRBV2 and TRBJ1-1, with D hard to call. Deletions cut 9 bases from V and 1 base from J, with 12 bases between. This CDR3 has 13 amino acids. Germline lookup yields CDR1 SNHLY and CDR2 FYNNEI. The CDR3 bases are TGTGCCAGAATGAGAACAGAGAACACTGAAGCTTTCTTT. This translates into CARMRTENTEAFF.

The chain recombines TRBV5-4 with TRBJ2-5; 13 bases are a match to TRBD2. Germline CDR1 is SGHNT and CDR2 is YYREEE (reference sequence). This CDR3 has 17 residues. Trimming at V came to 4 bases and at J to 5 bases, leaving 11 bases not matched to a gene. The CDR3 protein is CASSMGLAGMGLETQYF. DNA for the CDR3: TGTGCCAGCAGCATGGGACTAGCGGGGATGGGGCTTGAGACCCAGTACTTC. The variable domain in full, with the rest retrieved from reference TRBV5-4 and TRBJ2-5, is ETGVTQSPTHLIKTRGQQVTLRCSSQSGHNTVSWYQQALGQGPQFIFQYYREEENGRGNFPPRFSGLQFPNYSSELNVNALELDDSALYLCASSMGLAGMGLETQYFGPGTRLLVL.

The V and J genes are TRBV19 and TRBJ2-1, with D perhaps TRBD2 (6 bases). With 8 bases removed from V and 6 bases from J, the gap between germline ends came to 20 bases. The CDR3 is 15 residues long. Germline assignment: CDR1 LNHDA and CDR2 SQIVND (reference sequence). The chain's CDR3 is CASRATRGPFNEQFF. The CDR3 DNA follows: TGTGCCAGTCGGGCGACGCGGGGTCCCTTCAATGAGCAGTTCTTC.

The chain joins TRBV30 to TRBJ2-7; 7 bases align to TRBD1. J was trimmed by 2 bases and V by 2 bases; bases with no gene match: 9. Germline loops: CDR1 GTSNPN, CDR2 SVGIG (reference sequence). CDR3 length equals 15 residues. The CDR3 sequence: CAWSREGAYPYEQYF. CDR3 DNA: TGTGCCTGGAGTAGAGAGGGGGCCTACCCCTACGAGCAGTACTTC. Combining the CDR3 with reference TRBV30 and TRBJ2-7 gives the whole variable domain SQTIHQWPATLVQPVGSPLSLECTVEGTSNPNLYWYRQAAGRGLQLLFYSVGIGQISSEVPQNLSASRPQDRQFILSSKKLLLSDSGFYLCAWSREGAYPYEQYFGPGTRLTVT.

The gene calls are TRBV4-3 and TRBJ2-1, with D possibly being TRBD2 (6 bases). Per germline, CDR1 LGHNA and CDR2 YSLEER. This CDR3 is 17 amino acids long. V was cut by 1 base and J by 9 bases, with 22 bases left in between. The CDR3 loop reads CASSQVWSGGKGGEQFF. The CDR3 DNA reads TGCGCCAGCAGCCAAGTTTGGTCTGGCGGGAAAGGCGGTGAGCAGTTCTTC.

This chain connects TRBV11-2 to TRBJ2-1, with a possible D match to TRBD1 (5 bases). Germline V lookup: CDR1 SGHAT, CDR2 FQNNGV. The ends were cut back, 5 bases at V and 8 bases at J, with 13 bases in the middle. The CDR3 contains 13 residues. CDR3 sequence: CASSATQGYEQFF. CDR3 bases: TGTGCCAGCAGCGCCACGCAGGGTTATGAGCAGTTCTTC. Full variable domain (missing parts from reference TRBV11-2 and TRBJ2-1): EAGVAQSPRYKIIEKRQSVAFWCNPISGHATLYWYQQILGQGPKLLIQFQNNGVVDDSQLPKDRFSAERLKGVDSTLKIQPAKLEDSAVYLCASSATQGYEQFFGPGTRLTVL.

The chain employs TRBV29-1 and TRBJ2-1; 12 nucleotides match TRBD1. Germline-derived CDR1 and CDR2 are SQVTM and ANQGSEA. This CDR3 is built from 19 residues. J was trimmed by 0 bases and V by 5 bases; bases with no gene match: 14. CDR3 bases: TGCAGCGTTCGGCCCCGTGGGACAGGGGGCAGCAACTCCTACAATGAGCAGTTCTTC. The encoded protein is CSVRPRGTGGSNSYNEQFF.

The V and J genes are TRBV9 and TRBJ1-3; a possible D gene is TRBD1 (6 bases). CDR3 length equals 14 residues. The germline V gene has CDR1 SGDLS and CDR2 YYNGEE. V gave up 4 bases and J gave up 2 bases, with 10 bases separating them. This CDR3 reads CASSTGSPGNTIYF. CDR3 DNA sequence: TGTGCCAGCAGCACAGGGTCCCCTGGAAACACCATATATTTT.

The table lists this clone with a few counts. The rearrangement uses TRBV2 and TRBJ2-1; D is possibly TRBD2 (6 bases). V was cut by 6 bases and J by 4 bases, with 22 bases left in between. The CDR3 length is 17 residues. Per germline, CDR1 SNHLY and CDR2 FYNNEI. The CDR3 DNA is TGTGCCAGCAGCCTGACCGGGACTCCAAACCGTTACAATGAGCAGTTCTTC. Protein product: CASSLTGTPNRYNEQFF. Drawing the rest from reference TRBV2 and TRBJ2-1, the complete variable domain is EPEVTQTPSHQVTQMGQEVILRCVPISNHLYFYWYRQILGQKVEFLVSFYNNEISEKSEIFDDQFSVERPDGSNFTLKIRSTKLEDSAMYFCASSLTGTPNRYNEQFFGPGTRLTVL.

The chain is built from TRBV4-1 and TRBJ1-1, with 9 bases identical to TRBD1. The CDR3 contains 16 residues. Germline trimming cut 3 bases from V and 4 bases from J; bases unmatched to any gene: 9. The germline gives CDR1 MGHRA, CDR2 YSYEKL. The CDR3 sequence: CASSQDRQGGSTEAFF. In nucleotides, the CDR3 is TGCGCCAGCAGCCAGGATCGACAGGGGGGATCCACTGAAGCTTTCTTT.

This chain connects TRBV4-2 to TRBJ2-2; D may be TRBD2 (5 bases). Germline V gene data show CDR1 as LGHNA and CDR2 as YNFKEQ. The CDR3 extends over 17 amino acids. Trimming took 0 bases from V and 4 from J, leaving 15 bases between them. This CDR3 reads CASSQDRTGGGTGELFF. As DNA, the CDR3 is TGTGCCAGCAGCCAAGATAGGACTGGCGGAGGCACCGGGGAGCTGTTTTTT.

DNA for the CDR3: TGTGCCAGCAGTTCCCAGGGAGGAGAGACCCAGTACTTC. This sequence encodes CASSSQGGETQYF. The gene calls are TRBV6-6 and TRBJ2-5, with D perhaps TRBD2 (6 bases). CDR3 length equals 13 residues. CDR1 and CDR2 (germline): MNHNY, SVGAGI (reference sequence). Trimming stripped 4 bases from V and 4 bases from J, with 10 bases between.

The chain combines TRBV7-9 with TRBJ1-5; D gene uncertain. The CDR3 is 13 residues long. Germline assignment: CDR1 SEHNR and CDR2 FQNEAQ (reference sequence). Trimming removed 1 base at V and 5 bases at J, with 6 bases between. Written as DNA, the CDR3 is TGTGCCAGCAGCTTAGTATTTGATCAGCCCCAGCATTTT. Encoded protein: CASSLVFDQPQHF.

This clone was counted between two and nine times. The rearrangement links TRBV12-3 or TRBV12-4 to TRBJ1-1; D unclear. This CDR3 contains 13 residues. With 6 bases removed from V and 0 bases from J, the gap between germline ends came to 8 bases. The CDR3 sequence is CASSELMNTEAFF. The DNA of the CDR3 is TGTGCCAGCAGCGAACTTATGAACACTGAAGCTTTCTTT.

The chain combines TRBV27 with TRBJ2-5; D unclear. This CDR3 has 13 amino acids. Germline V gives CDR1 MNHEY, CDR2 SMNVEV (reference sequence). Trimming stripped 5 bases from V and 1 base from J, with 8 bases between. DNA for the CDR3: TGTGCCAGCAGTCCCCACAGCCAAGAGACCCAGTACTTC. Its protein product is CASSPHSQETQYF.

The V and J genes are TRBV2 and TRBJ2-1, with D uncertain. V lost 8 bases and J 0 bases, leaving 11 bases between the germline ends. Germline V gives CDR1 SNHLY, CDR2 FYNNEI. The CDR3 has 14 residues. Here the CDR3 DNA reads TGTGCCAGCGGTGCCGGAGCCTCCTACAATGAGCAGTTCTTC. Amino acids: CASGAGASYNEQFF.

To note about this clone: The junction departs from germline at one end; a sequencing error may be responsible. The chain recombines TRBV6-5 with TRBJ2-3; TRBD1 matches 8 bases. CDR1 and CDR2 (germline): MNHEY, SVGAGI. CDR3 size: 14 residues. The CDR3 here is CASSYRGTTDTQYF. CDR3 in DNA: TGTGCCAGTAGTTACAGGGGGACGACAGATACGCAGTATTTT.

This clone was picked up a small number of times. The chain joins TRBV19 to TRBJ2-1; 7 nucleotides align to TRBD2. Per germline, CDR1 LNHDA and CDR2 SQIVND (reference sequence). Unmatched junction bases numbered 16, after V lost 9 bases and J lost 2 bases. This CDR3 comprises 17 residues. The CDR3 DNA is TGTGCCAGCCGTGGACGGCTAGCGGCTCTTACCTACAATGAGCAGTTCTTC. It translates to CASRGRLAALTYNEQFF.

The V and J genes are TRBV3-1 (or the pseudogene TRBV3-2) and TRBJ2-6; the D gene is possibly TRBD2 (6 bases). CDR3 size: 17 residues. Trimming stripped 4 bases from V and 0 bases from J, with 13 bases between. Germline CDR1 LGHDT, CDR2 YNNKEL (reference sequence). CDR3 DNA sequence: TGTGCCAGCAGCCTTAGGACCGGGGGCTCTGGGGCCAACGTCCTGACTTTC. This codes for CASSLRTGGSGANVLTF.

The chain is built from TRBV7-9 and TRBJ2-1; D is perhaps TRBD2 (7 bases). Germline CDR1 reads SEHNR; CDR2 reads FQNEAQ (reference sequence). CDR3 length equals 14 residues. The ends were cut back, 5 bases at V and 3 bases at J, with 11 bases in the middle. CDR3 sequence: CASSRGAGYNEQFF. The CDR3 DNA reads as TGTGCCAGCAGCCGGGGGGCCGGCTACAATGAGCAGTTCTTC.

The rearrangement uses TRBV19 and TRBJ2-2, with 8 bases fitting TRBD2. The CDR3 length is 17 residues. V trimming: 8 bases; J trimming: 2 bases; junction bases outside the gene matches: 13. Germline CDR1 is LNHDA and CDR2 is SQIVND (reference sequence). The CDR3 DNA reads as TGTGCCAGTTTCCCCCGGACGGGAGGGGCCAACACCGGGGAGCTGTTTTTT. This sequence encodes CASFPRTGGANTGELFF.